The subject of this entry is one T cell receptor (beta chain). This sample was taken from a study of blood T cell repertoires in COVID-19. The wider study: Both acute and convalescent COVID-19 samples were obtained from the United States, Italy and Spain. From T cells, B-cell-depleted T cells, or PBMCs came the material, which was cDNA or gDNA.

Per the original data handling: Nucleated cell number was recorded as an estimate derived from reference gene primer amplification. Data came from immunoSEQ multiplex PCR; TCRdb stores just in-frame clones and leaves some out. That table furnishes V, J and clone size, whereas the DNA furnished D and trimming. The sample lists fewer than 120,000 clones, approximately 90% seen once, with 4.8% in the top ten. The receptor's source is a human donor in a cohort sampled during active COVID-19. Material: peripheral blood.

For the CDR3, the DNA is TGTGCCAGCAGCCCCGACACCGGGAGCCCTGAAGCTTTCTTT. Translated, it gives CASSPDTGSPEAFF. The chain recombines TRBV3-1 (or the pseudogene TRBV3-2) with TRBJ1-1; D unresolved. V was trimmed by 4 bases and J by 6 bases, leaving 15 bases between them. The CDR3 runs to 14 residues. Germline loops: CDR1 LGHDT, CDR2 YNNKEL (reference sequence).